This TCR beta chain was profiled in a study of T cell changes during pregnancy in multiple sclerosis. Germline V lookup: CDR1 LNHDA, CDR2 SQIVND (reference sequence). The CDR3 sequence is 14 residues long. The ends were cut back, 1 base at V and 4 bases at J, with 10 bases in the middle. Only in-frame clones appear in the TCRdb table, and some are missing; sequencing was by immunoSEQ multiplex PCR. There are fewer than 40,000 clones in the sample; over 90% occur only once, and about 0.4% lies in the top ten. This TCR derives from a female donor in good health, enrolled as a control in a pregnancy study. The sample in question was CD4+ T cells from peripheral blood mononuclear cells, obtained after pregnancy. The V call is TRBV19, the J call TRBJ2-5; D gene uncertain. CDR3 amino acids: CASSIVGPRETQYF. In DNA form, the CDR3 reads TGTGCCAGTAGTATAGTTGGGCCTCGAGAGACCCAGTACTTC.